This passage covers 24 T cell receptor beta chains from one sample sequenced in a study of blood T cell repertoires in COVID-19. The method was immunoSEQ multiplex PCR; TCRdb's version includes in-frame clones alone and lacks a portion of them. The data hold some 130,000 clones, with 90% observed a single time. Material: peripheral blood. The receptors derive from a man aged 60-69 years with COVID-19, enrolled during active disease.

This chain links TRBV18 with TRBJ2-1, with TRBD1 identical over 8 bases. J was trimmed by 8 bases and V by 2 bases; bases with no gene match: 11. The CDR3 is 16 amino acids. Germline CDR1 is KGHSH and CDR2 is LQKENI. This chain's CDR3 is CASSPRAQGAWDEQFF. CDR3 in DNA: TGTGCCAGCTCACCAAGGGCGCAGGGGGCGTGGGATGAGCAGTTCTTC. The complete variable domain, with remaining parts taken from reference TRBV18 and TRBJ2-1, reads NAGVMQNPRHLVRRRGQEARLRCSPMKGHSHVYWYRQLPEEGLKFMVYLQKENIIDESGMPKERFSAEFPKEGPSILRIQQVVRGDSAAYFCASSPRAQGAWDEQFFGPGTRLTVL.

DNA for the CDR3: TGTGCCAGCTCACCTGGAAGTCCAGGGGGTGGATACGAGCAGTACTTC. Translated, it gives CASSPGSPGGGYEQYF. The chain is built from TRBV18 and TRBJ2-7; 7 bases fit TRBD1. Germline V CDR1 and CDR2: KGHSH, LQKENI. J gave up 4 bases and V 3 bases, and 12 bases lay outside the gene matches. The CDR3 length is 16 residues. The variable domain in full, with the rest retrieved from reference TRBV18 and TRBJ2-7, is NAGVMQNPRHLVRRRGQEARLRCSPMKGHSHVYWYRQLPEEGLKFMVYLQKENIIDESGMPKERFSAEFPKEGPSILRIQQVVRGDSAAYFCASSPGSPGGGYEQYFGPGTRLTVT.

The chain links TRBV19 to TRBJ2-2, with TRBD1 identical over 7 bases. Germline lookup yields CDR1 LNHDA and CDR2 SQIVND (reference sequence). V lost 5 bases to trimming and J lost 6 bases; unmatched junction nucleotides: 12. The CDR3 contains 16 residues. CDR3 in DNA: TGTGCCAGTAGTCTCCGACAGGGTCTTGTTTCCGGGGAGCTGTTTTTT. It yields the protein CASSLRQGLVSGELFF.

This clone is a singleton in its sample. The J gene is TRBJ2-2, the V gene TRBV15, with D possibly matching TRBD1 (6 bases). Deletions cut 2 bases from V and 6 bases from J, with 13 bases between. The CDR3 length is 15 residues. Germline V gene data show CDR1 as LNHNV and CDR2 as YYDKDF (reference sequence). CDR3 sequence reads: CATSRNRERAGELFF. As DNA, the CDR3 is TGTGCCACCAGCAGAAACAGGGAAAGGGCCGGGGAGCTGTTTTTT.

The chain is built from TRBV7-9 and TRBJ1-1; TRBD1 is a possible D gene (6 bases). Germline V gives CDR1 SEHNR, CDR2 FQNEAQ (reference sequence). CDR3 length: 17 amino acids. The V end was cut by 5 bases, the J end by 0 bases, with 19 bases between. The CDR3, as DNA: TGTGCCAGCAGCCCCCCAACGGACAGCTATCTGAACACTGAAGCTTTCTTT. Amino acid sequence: CASSPPTDSYLNTEAFF.

The CDR3 here is CASSAPRSEQYF. In DNA form, the CDR3 reads TGTGCCAGCAGCGCCCCTAGAAGCGAGCAGTACTTC. The genes are TRBV5-8 and TRBJ2-7; D call uncertain. Trimming cost V 4 bases and J 6 bases, with 11 bases left between them. The germline CDR1 and CDR2 sequences are SGHTS and YDEGEE. The length of the CDR3 is 12 residues. The whole variable domain, filled in from reference TRBV5-8 and TRBJ2-7, reads EAGVTQSPTHLIKTRGQQATLRCSPISGHTSVYWYQQALGLGLQFLLWYDEGEERNRGNFPPRFSGRQFPNYSSELNVNALELEDSALYLCASSAPRSEQYFGPGTRLTVT.

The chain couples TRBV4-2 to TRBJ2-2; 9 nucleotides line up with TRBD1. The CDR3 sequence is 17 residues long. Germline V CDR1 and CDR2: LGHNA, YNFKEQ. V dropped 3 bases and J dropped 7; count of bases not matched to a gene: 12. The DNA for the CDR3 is TGTGCCAGCAGCCAGGAACTGGGGACAGGGAAGGGCGGGGAGCTGTTTTTT. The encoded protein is CASSQELGTGKGGELFF.

The CDR3 protein is CASSVQSAFSLMGERNEQFF. The CDR3 region has the DNA TGTGCCAGCAGCGTTCAATCAGCTTTCTCACTAATGGGAGAGAGGAATGAGCAGTTCTTC. V is TRBV9 and J is TRBJ2-1; D possibly corresponds to TRBD2 (5 bases). The V gene lost 2 bases and the J gene lost 7 bases, with 31 bases spanning the gap. CDR3 size: 20 residues. The V gene's germline CDR1 is SGDLS and CDR2 YYNGEE.

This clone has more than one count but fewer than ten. CDR3 amino acids: CASSRLAGGRQEQFF. Here the CDR3 DNA reads TGTGCCAGTAGTAGACTAGCGGGAGGCCGCCAAGAGCAGTTCTTC. The rearrangement uses TRBV19 and TRBJ2-1, with 13 bases matching TRBD2. There are 15 residues in the CDR3. CDR1 LNHDA and CDR2 SQIVND come from the germline V gene (reference sequence). V was pared by 4 bases and J by 10 bases, with 7 bases of the junction left unmatched. Drawing the rest from reference TRBV19 and TRBJ2-1, the complete variable domain is DGGITQSPKYLFRKEGQNVTLSCEQNLNHDAMYWYRQDPGQGLRLIYYSQIVNDFQKGDIAEGYSVSREKKESFPLTVTSAQKNPTAFYLCASSRLAGGRQEQFFGPGTRLTVL.

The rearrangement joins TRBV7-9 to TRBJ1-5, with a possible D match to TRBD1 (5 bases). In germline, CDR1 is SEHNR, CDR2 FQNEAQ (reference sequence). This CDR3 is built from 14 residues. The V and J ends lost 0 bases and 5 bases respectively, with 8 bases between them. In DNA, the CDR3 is TGTGCCAGCAGCTTAGCTCGGGGGGATCAGCCCCAGCATTTT. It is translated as CASSLARGDQPQHF.

The CDR3 loop reads CASSVSQGGGYTF. The DNA for the CDR3 is TGTGCCAGCAGCGTTAGTCAGGGCGGTGGCTACACCTTC. The V call is TRBV6-5, the J call TRBJ1-2, with a tentative D call TRBD1 (5 bases). The CDR3 contains 13 residues. The germline gives CDR1 MNHEY, CDR2 SVGAGI. V lost 6 bases to trimming and J lost 7 bases, with 15 bases between them.

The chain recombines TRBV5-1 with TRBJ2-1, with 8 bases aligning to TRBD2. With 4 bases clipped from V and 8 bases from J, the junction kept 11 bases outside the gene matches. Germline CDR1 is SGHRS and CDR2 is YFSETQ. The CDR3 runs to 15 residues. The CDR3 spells CASSSTLAGGHEQFF. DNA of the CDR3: TGCGCCAGCAGCAGCACCTTGGCGGGAGGCCATGAGCAGTTCTTC.

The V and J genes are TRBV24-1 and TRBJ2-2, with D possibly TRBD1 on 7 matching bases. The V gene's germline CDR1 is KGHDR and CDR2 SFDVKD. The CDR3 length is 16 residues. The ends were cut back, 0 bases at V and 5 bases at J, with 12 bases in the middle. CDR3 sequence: CATSDLHRGLTGELFF. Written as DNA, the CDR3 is TGTGCCACCAGTGATTTGCACAGGGGACTTACCGGGGAGCTGTTTTTT.

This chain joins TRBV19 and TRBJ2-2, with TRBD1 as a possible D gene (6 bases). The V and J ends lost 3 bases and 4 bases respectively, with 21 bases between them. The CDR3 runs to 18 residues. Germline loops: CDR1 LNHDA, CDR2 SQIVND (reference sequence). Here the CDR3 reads CASSIPWPAGVGTGELFF. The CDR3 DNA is TGTGCCAGTAGTATCCCTTGGCCGGCAGGGGTCGGCACCGGGGAGCTGTTTTTT.

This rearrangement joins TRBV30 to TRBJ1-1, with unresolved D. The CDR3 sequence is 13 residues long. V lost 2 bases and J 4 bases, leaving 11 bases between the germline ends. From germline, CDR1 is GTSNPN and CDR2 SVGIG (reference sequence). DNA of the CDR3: TGTGCCTGGAGTCCCCCCGTTCTCACTGAAGCTTTCTTT. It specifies CAWSPPVLTEAFF. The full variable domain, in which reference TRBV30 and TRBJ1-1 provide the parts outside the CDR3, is SQTIHQWPATLVQPVGSPLSLECTVEGTSNPNLYWYRQAAGRGLQLLFYSVGIGQISSEVPQNLSASRPQDRQFILSSKKLLLSDSGFYLCAWSPPVLTEAFFGQGTRLTVV.

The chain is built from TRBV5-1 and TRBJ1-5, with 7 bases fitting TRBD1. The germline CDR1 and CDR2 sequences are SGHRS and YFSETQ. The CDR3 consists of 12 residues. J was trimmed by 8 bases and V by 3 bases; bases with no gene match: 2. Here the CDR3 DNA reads TGCGCCAGCAGCTATACAGGGGAGCCCCAGCATTTT. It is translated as CASSYTGEPQHF.

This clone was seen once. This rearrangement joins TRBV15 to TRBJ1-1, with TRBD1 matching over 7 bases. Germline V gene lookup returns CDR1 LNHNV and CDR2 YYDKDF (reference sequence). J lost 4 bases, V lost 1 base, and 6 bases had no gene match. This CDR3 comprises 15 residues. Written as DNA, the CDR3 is TGTGCCACCAGCAGAGCTAGGGGGCGGGGCACTGAAGCTTTCTTT. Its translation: CATSRARGRGTEAFF. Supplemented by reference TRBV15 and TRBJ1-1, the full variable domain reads DAMVIQNPRYQVTQFGKPVTLSCSQTLNHNVMYWYQQKSSQAPKLLFHYYDKDFNNEADTPDNFQSRRPNTSFCFLDIRSPGLGDTAMYLCATSRARGRGTEAFFGQGTRLTVV.

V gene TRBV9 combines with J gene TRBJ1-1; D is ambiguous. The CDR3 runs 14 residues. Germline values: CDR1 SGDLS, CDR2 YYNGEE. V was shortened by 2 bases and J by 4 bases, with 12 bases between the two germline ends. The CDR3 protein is CASSVVSEGTEAFF. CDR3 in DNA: TGTGCCAGCAGCGTTGTAAGCGAGGGCACTGAAGCTTTCTTT.

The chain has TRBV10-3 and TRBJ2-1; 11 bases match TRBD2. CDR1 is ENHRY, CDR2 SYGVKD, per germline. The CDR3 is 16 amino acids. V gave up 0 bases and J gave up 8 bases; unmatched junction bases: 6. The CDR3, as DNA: TGTGCCATCAGTGAGTCGAAACTAGCGGGAGTGCATGAGCAGTTCTTC. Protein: CAISESKLAGVHEQFF.

The CDR3 loop is CASSAPLGQGTGELFF. The CDR3 DNA reads TGTGCCAGCAGTGCCCCCTTGGGCCAGGGGACCGGGGAGCTGTTTTTT. The chain is built from TRBV6-1 and TRBJ2-2, with D possibly being TRBD1 (6 bases). The V and J ends lost 4 bases and 5 bases respectively, with 17 bases between them. Germline-derived CDR1 and CDR2 are MNHNS and SASEGT. The CDR3 length is 16 residues.

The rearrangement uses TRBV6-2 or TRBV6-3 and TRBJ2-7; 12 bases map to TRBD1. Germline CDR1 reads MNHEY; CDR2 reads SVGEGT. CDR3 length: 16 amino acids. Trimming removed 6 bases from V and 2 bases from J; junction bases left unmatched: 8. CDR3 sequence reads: CASSPGTGGGTYEQYF. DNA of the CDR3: TGTGCCAGCAGCCCCGGGACAGGGGGCGGAACCTACGAGCAGTACTTC.

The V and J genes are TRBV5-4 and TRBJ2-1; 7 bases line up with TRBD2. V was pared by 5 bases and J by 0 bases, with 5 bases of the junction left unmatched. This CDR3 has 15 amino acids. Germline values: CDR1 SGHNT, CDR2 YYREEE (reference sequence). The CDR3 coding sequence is TGTGCCAGCAGTTCCGGGGGGAGCTCCTACAATGAGCAGTTCTTC. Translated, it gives CASSSGGSSYNEQFF.

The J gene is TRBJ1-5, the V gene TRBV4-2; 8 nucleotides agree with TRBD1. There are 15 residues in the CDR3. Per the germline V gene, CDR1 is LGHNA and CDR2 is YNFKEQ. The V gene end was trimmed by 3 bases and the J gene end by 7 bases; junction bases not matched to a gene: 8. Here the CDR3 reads CASSQVGQGEQPQHF. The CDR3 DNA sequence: TGTGCCAGCAGCCAGGTCGGACAGGGCGAACAGCCCCAGCATTTT.

The DNA for the CDR3 is TGTGCCAGCAGCTCGGGCGGGGCTAAGGACCACTTT. It specifies CASSSGGAKDHF. J is TRBJ1-6 and V is TRBV5-6; D may be TRBD1 (5 bases). V was pared by 3 bases and J by 18 bases, with 16 bases between. Germline CDR1 is SGHDT and CDR2 is YYEEEE. The CDR3 covers 12 residues. Full variable domain (remainder filled in from reference TRBV5-6 and TRBJ1-6): DAGVTQSPTHLIKTRGQQVTLRCSPKSGHDTVSWYQQALGQGPQFIFQYYEEEERQRGNFPDRFSGHQFPNYSSELNVNALLLGDSALYLCASSSGGAKDHFGNGTRLTVT.